This TCR beta chain is from a study of cytomegalovirus exposure and HLA in healthy donors. 60 Vbeta and 13 Jbeta primers were used in PCR. TCRdb keeps only in-frame clones here, not all; method: immunoSEQ multiplex PCR. The table includes 150,000 or so clones, roughly 84% detected once. The V gene end was trimmed by 6 bases and the J gene end by 2 bases; junction bases not matched to a gene: 6. The CDR3 loop spans 15 amino acids. CDR1 and CDR2 (germline): SGDLS, YYNGEE. Sequencing was carried out using PBMCs. The sequence was collected from a male donor in good health and CMV-seronegative. The V and J genes are TRBV9 and TRBJ2-3; 10 bases map to TRBD2. As DNA, the CDR3 is TGTGCCAGCACCTGGACTAGCGGACTCACAGATACGCAGTATTTT. Translation: CASTWTSGLTDTQYF.